The 30 T cell receptor beta chains in this list originate from one sample, sequenced in a study of blood T cell repertoires in COVID-19. Measured with immunoSEQ multiplex PCR; TCRdb has only the in-frame clones, and not every one. The repertoire holds about 70,000 clones, with around 86% as singletons. Specimen: peripheral blood. The receptors were sampled from a woman in her late teens or twenties with acute or convalescent COVID-19.

This clone has a single count. The chain's CDR3 is CASSEIPPRGNNSPLHF. The CDR3 DNA sequence: TGTGCCAGCAGTGAAATCCCACCACGGGGGAATAATTCACCCCTCCACTTT. The J gene is TRBJ1-6, the V gene TRBV6-1, with D possibly being TRBD1 (5 bases). This CDR3 contains 17 residues. The germline V gene encodes CDR1 MNHNS and CDR2 SASEGT. V lost 2 bases, J lost 5 bases, and 16 bases lay in between.

The J gene is TRBJ2-1, the V gene TRBV4-3; TRBD2 matches at 9 bases. The CDR3 is 18 residues long. CDR1 and CDR2 (germline): LGHNA, YSLEER. Trimming cost V 1 base and J 2 bases; bases outside gene matches: 9. CDR3 DNA: TGCGCCAGCAGCCAAGGACTAGCGGAACGTAAGACCTACAATGAGCAGTTCTTC. It specifies CASSQGLAERKTYNEQFF.

This clone was seen once. The chain is built from TRBV6-4 and TRBJ2-2; D not certain. The CDR3 is 14 amino acids. Germline CDR1 reads MRHNA; CDR2 reads SNTAGT. V was clipped by 3 bases and J by 1 base, with 6 bases between them. The CDR3 DNA reads TGTGCCAGCAGTGATACGGGGAACACCGGGGAGCTGTTTTTT. Residues: CASSDTGNTGELFF.

V usage is TRBV5-6 and J usage is TRBJ2-1; D possibly corresponds to TRBD1 (6 bases). Trimming cost V 1 base and J 6 bases, with 17 bases left between them. The CDR3 loop spans 16 amino acids. Germline CDR1 is SGHDT and CDR2 is YYEEEE. The CDR3 is CASSLRVSRGFNEQFF. The CDR3 nucleotides read TGTGCCAGCAGCTTGCGAGTTTCTAGGGGGTTCAATGAGCAGTTCTTC.

As concerns this clone: An end of the junction differs from the germline gene, which may be a read error. The V and J genes are TRBV2 and TRBJ1-1; 7 nucleotides align to TRBD1. This CDR3 is 10 amino acids long. Germline CDR1 SNHLY, CDR2 FYNNEI. The CDR3 protein is CAAGGTEAFF. Written as DNA, the CDR3 is TGCGCGGCAGGGGGCACTGAAGCTTTCTTT.

This clone is a singleton in its sample. The J gene is TRBJ1-3, the V gene TRBV6-5, with D unclear. Germline CDR1 reads MNHEY; CDR2 reads SVGAGI. The CDR3 loop spans 14 amino acids. The ends were cut back, 3 bases at V and 0 bases at J, with 6 bases in the middle. DNA for the CDR3: TGTGCCAGCAGTTATGGGCCCTCTGGAAACACCATATATTTT. Protein: CASSYGPSGNTIYF.

The chain employs TRBV6-1 and TRBJ2-3; 9 bases are a match to TRBD2. The CDR3 is 14 amino acids. Germline CDR1 is MNHNS and CDR2 is SASEGT. The V gene end was trimmed by 2 bases and the J gene end by 5 bases; junction bases not matched to a gene: 2. DNA of the CDR3: TGTGCCAGCAGTGAAAGACTAGCGGTAGATACGCAGTATTTT. It yields the protein CASSERLAVDTQYF.

The chain joins TRBV28 to TRBJ1-1; D unresolved. Per germline, CDR1 MDHEN and CDR2 SYDVKM. Trimming removed 6 bases at V and 0 bases at J, with 11 bases between. There are 14 residues in the CDR3. In DNA form, the CDR3 reads TGTGCCAGCAGATACCCACTCATGAACACTGAAGCTTTCTTT. Its protein product is CASRYPLMNTEAFF. Filled out from reference TRBV28 and TRBJ1-1, the complete variable domain reads DVKVTQSSRYLVKRTGEKVFLECVQDMDHENMFWYRQDPGLGLRLIYFSYDVKMKEKGDIPEGYSVSREKKERFSLILESASTNQTSMYLCASRYPLMNTEAFFGQGTRLTVV.

The chain links TRBV5-6 to TRBJ1-2; D ambiguous. CDR3 size: 15 residues. V was shortened by 2 bases and J by 2 bases, with 13 bases between the two germline ends. Per germline, CDR1 SGHDT and CDR2 YYEEEE. DNA of the CDR3: TGTGCCAGCAGCTTCATGACCAGAGGAAACTATGGCTACACCTTC. It is translated as CASSFMTRGNYGYTF.

J is TRBJ1-1 and V is TRBV7-2; TRBD1 agrees at 7 bases. Germline assignment: CDR1 SGHTA and CDR2 FQGNSA. The V and J ends lost 0 bases and 1 base, in that order; junction bases with no gene match: 11. The CDR3 spans 18 residues. CDR3 amino acids: CASSLARIQGRQNTEAFF. Written as DNA, the CDR3 is TGTGCCAGCAGCTTAGCACGAATACAGGGGCGCCAGAACACTGAAGCTTTCTTT.

The genes are TRBV25-1 and TRBJ1-4; D gene uncertain. V lost 8 bases, J lost 1 base, and 11 bases lay in between. The CDR3 length is 14 residues. CDR1 MGHDK and CDR2 SYGVNS come from the germline V gene. CDR3 loop: CASGSAGTNEKLFF. DNA of the CDR3: TGTGCCAGCGGTTCAGCGGGAACTAATGAAAAACTGTTTTTT. The full variable domain, completed using reference TRBV25-1 and TRBJ1-4, is EADIYQTPRYLVIGTGKKITLECSQTMGHDKMYWYQQDPGMELHLIHYSYGVNSTEKGDLSSESTVSRIRTEHFPLTLESARPSHTSQYLCASGSAGTNEKLFFGSGTQLSVL.

The chain uses TRBV11-2 and TRBJ1-6, with 9 nucleotides matching TRBD1. Germline CDR1 SGHAT, CDR2 FQNNGV. Trimming took 5 bases from V and 7 from J; bases not matched to a gene: 9. The CDR3 loop spans 16 amino acids. CDR3 bases: TGTGCCAGCAGCACCGAAAACAGGGGGCACAATTCACCCCTCCACTTT. Translation: CASSTENRGHNSPLHF.

CDR3 residues: CASSPEVGAQYF. The CDR3 coding sequence is TGTGCCAGCAGTCCCGAGGTAGGGGCGCAGTATTTT. This rearrangement joins TRBV7-2 to TRBJ2-3; tentative D call: TRBD1 (5 bases). The CDR3 consists of 12 residues. Per germline, CDR1 SGHTA and CDR2 FQGNSA. V gave up 6 bases and J gave up 10 bases, with 14 bases separating them.

The chain joins TRBV7-8 to TRBJ2-2, with a weak D call TRBD2 (5 bases). Germline values: CDR1 SGHVS, CDR2 FQNEAQ. Deletions cut 6 bases from V and 6 bases from J, with 14 bases between. This CDR3 region has 14 residues. The CDR3 DNA sequence: TGTGCCAGCAGGGAGGTCCAGGTCGCCGGGGAGCTGTTTTTT. It yields the protein CASREVQVAGELFF. The full variable domain, rest sourced from reference TRBV7-8 and TRBJ2-2, is GAGVSQSPRYKVAKRGQDVALRCDPISGHVSLFWYQQALGQGPEFLTYFQNEAQLDKSGLPSDRFFAERPEGSVSTLKIQRTQQEDSAVYLCASREVQVAGELFFGEGSRLTVL.

The chain links TRBV6-5 to TRBJ2-3; 9 nucleotides align to TRBD1. Germline CDR1 and CDR2: MNHEY and SVGAGI. The CDR3 runs to 15 residues. Losses at the gene ends were 6 bases for V and 9 bases for J; bases not matched to a gene: 13. The CDR3 DNA follows: TGTGCCAGCAGAGACTCCGGGACAGGGCGTAGAACGCAGTATTTT. Residues: CASRDSGTGRRTQYF.

The rearrangement joins TRBV28 to TRBJ2-7; 7 bases map to TRBD1. Germline-derived CDR1 and CDR2 are MDHEN and SYDVKM. The CDR3 covers 15 residues. V was pared by 5 bases and J by 6 bases, with 13 bases of the junction left unmatched. The CDR3 loop is CASSPRRTGIFEQYF. The CDR3 nucleotides are TGTGCCAGCAGTCCCCGGCGGACAGGTATCTTCGAGCAGTACTTC.

The chain links TRBV9 to TRBJ2-1, with a weak D call TRBD2 (5 bases). V was clipped by 4 bases and J by 4 bases, with 9 bases between them. Germline V gene lookup returns CDR1 SGDLS and CDR2 YYNGEE. The CDR3 has 13 amino acids. In DNA, the CDR3 is TGTGCCAGCAGCTCCGGGGTTTACAATGAGCAGTTCTTC. Translating it yields CASSSGVYNEQFF.

The chain is built from TRBV20-1 and TRBJ2-3, with 8 bases identical to TRBD2. V lost 3 bases and J lost 3; bases outside the gene matches: 8. CDR1 DFQATT and CDR2 SNEGSKA come from the germline V gene (reference sequence). The CDR3 totals 15 residues. CDR3 sequence: CSASFLGGGTDTQYF. DNA for the CDR3: TGCAGTGCTAGTTTTTTGGGCGGGGGGACAGATACGCAGTATTTT.

This clone has a handful of counts. The V call is TRBV19, the J call TRBJ1-5; 9 nucleotides align to TRBD1. Trimming took 5 bases from V and 5 from J; bases not matched to a gene: 10. This CDR3 region has 16 residues. Germline V gene data show CDR1 as LNHDA and CDR2 as SQIVND (reference sequence). This CDR3 is CASSPGDRAGHQPQHF. The DNA of the CDR3 is TGTGCCAGTAGTCCGGGGGACAGGGCCGGACATCAGCCCCAGCATTTT.

This chain uses TRBV28 with TRBJ2-7; TRBD2 might be the D (5 bases). Germline CDR1 reads MDHEN; CDR2 reads SYDVKM. V lost 5 bases to trimming and J lost 7 bases, with 18 bases between them. The CDR3 totals 14 residues. CDR3 sequence reads: CASSLPGFTGEQYF. For the CDR3, the DNA is TGTGCCAGCAGTCTCCCGGGATTTACCGGAGAGCAGTACTTC.

This chain joins TRBV7-2 and TRBJ2-2; 8 bases map to TRBD2. V trimming: 5 bases; J trimming: 3 bases; junction bases outside the gene matches: 5. The CDR3 consists of 15 residues. CDR1 is SGHTA, CDR2 FQGNSA, per germline. CDR3 sequence reads: CASSPFGGDTGELFF. The CDR3, as DNA: TGTGCCAGCAGCCCCTTCGGGGGGGACACCGGGGAGCTGTTTTTT. Complete variable domain (other parts from reference TRBV7-2 and TRBJ2-2): GAGVSQSPSNKVTEKGKDVELRCDPISGHTALYWYRQSLGQGLEFLIYFQGNSAPDKSGLPSDRFSAERTGGSVSTLTIQRTQQEDSAVYLCASSPFGGDTGELFFGEGSRLTVL.

The chain carries TRBV13 and TRBJ2-7; a possible D gene is TRBD1 (5 bases). CDR1 and CDR2 from the germline V gene are PRHDT and FYEKMQ (reference sequence). CDR3 length equals 14 residues. V lost 5 bases, J lost 2 bases, and 13 bases lay in between. The CDR3 region is CASSTRQRTYEQYF. DNA for the CDR3: TGTGCCAGCAGCACAAGACAGCGCACCTACGAGCAGTACTTC.

The V call is TRBV27, the J call TRBJ2-6; 10 nucleotides match TRBD1. The CDR3 spans 22 residues. Losses at the gene ends were 2 bases for V and 2 bases for J; bases not matched to a gene: 18. Per germline, CDR1 MNHEY and CDR2 SMNVEV (reference sequence). CDR3 nucleotides: TGTGCCAGCAGTTTACGCAGCGGGACAGGGGATTTTCTGGTGCCTGGGGCCAACGTCCTGACTTTC. This encodes CASSLRSGTGDFLVPGANVLTF. The variable domain in full, completed from reference TRBV27 and TRBJ2-6, reads EAQVTQNPRYLITVTGKKLTVTCSQNMNHEYMSWYRQDPGLGLRQIYYSMNVEVTDKGDVPEGYKVSRKEKRNFPLILESPSPNQTSLYFCASSLRSGTGDFLVPGANVLTFGAGSRLTVL.

V and J are TRBV11-2 and TRBJ1-2; no clear D. Deletions cut 0 bases from V and 1 base from J, with 3 bases between. Germline V gives CDR1 SGHAT, CDR2 FQNNGV. The CDR3 runs to 13 residues. CDR3 nucleotide sequence: TGTGCCAGCAGCTTAGATCGTAACTATGGCTACACCTTC. Its translation: CASSLDRNYGYTF. The entire variable domain, with the rest obtained from reference TRBV11-2 and TRBJ1-2, is as follows: EAGVAQSPRYKIIEKRQSVAFWCNPISGHATLYWYQQILGQGPKLLIQFQNNGVVDDSQLPKDRFSAERLKGVDSTLKIQPAKLEDSAVYLCASSLDRNYGYTFGSGTRLTVV.

The chain combines TRBV3-1 (or the pseudogene TRBV3-2) with TRBJ1-1; maybe TRBD1 (5 bases). The CDR3 has 15 residues. Trimming took 1 base from V and 3 from J, leaving 12 bases between them. The germline gives CDR1 LGHDT, CDR2 YNNKEL (reference sequence). In DNA form, the CDR3 reads TGTGCCAGCAGCCAAGGTCCAGGGAGGGACACTGAAGCTTTCTTT. This codes for CASSQGPGRDTEAFF.

The chain joins TRBV5-1 to TRBJ1-1; 10 bases map to TRBD1. Germline V lookup: CDR1 SGHRS, CDR2 YFSETQ. The CDR3 extends over 17 amino acids. Trimming removed 4 bases from V and 7 bases from J; junction bases left unmatched: 16. CDR3 nucleotides: TGCGCCAGCAGCCCCGTGACAGGGGGCACGGGTCGGGGTGAAGCTTTCTTT. Encoded protein: CASSPVTGGTGRGEAFF.

The rearrangement uses TRBV28 and TRBJ1-2; TRBD1 matches 8 bases. Unmatched junction bases numbered 9, after V lost 6 bases and J lost 9 bases. CDR3 length: 13 residues. Germline V gene sequence: CDR1 MDHEN, CDR2 SYDVKM. The CDR3 DNA reads TGTGCCAGCAGAACCGATCAGGGGGCAAGCTACACCTTC. Translated, it gives CASRTDQGASYTF.

This clone is a singleton in its sample. The chain recombines TRBV2 with TRBJ1-1; tentatively, D is TRBD1 (6 bases). Germline-derived CDR1 and CDR2 are SNHLY and FYNNEI. Trimming cost V 6 bases and J 3 bases, with 14 bases left between them. CDR3 length equals 14 residues. In DNA form, the CDR3 reads TGTGCCAGCAGACCTAGGACAGCCGACACTGAAGCTTTCTTT. This translates into CASRPRTADTEAFF. Together with reference TRBV2 and TRBJ1-1, the CDR3 gives the full variable domain: EPEVTQTPSHQVTQMGQEVILRCVPISNHLYFYWYRQILGQKVEFLVSFYNNEISEKSEIFDDQFSVERPDGSNFTLKIRSTKLEDSAMYFCASRPRTADTEAFFGQGTRLTVV.

The genes are TRBV5-5 and TRBJ2-6, with TRBD2 identical over 8 bases. Looked up from germline, CDR1 is SGHKS and CDR2 is YYEKEE (reference sequence). There are 18 residues in the CDR3. V shed 2 bases and J 0 bases; nucleotides not matched to a gene: 7. The CDR3 reads CASSFGLAGNSGANVLTF. The CDR3 nucleotides read TGTGCCAGCAGCTTTGGGTTAGCGGGGAACTCTGGGGCCAACGTCCTGACTTTC. The variable domain in full, with the rest retrieved from reference TRBV5-5 and TRBJ2-6, is DAGVTQSPTHLIKTRGQQVTLRCSPISGHKSVSWYQQVLGQGPQFIFQYYEKEERGRGNFPDRFSARQFPNYSSELNVNALLLGDSALYLCASSFGLAGNSGANVLTFGAGSRLTVL.

The J gene is TRBJ2-2, the V gene TRBV5-1; D unresolved. Germline values: CDR1 SGHRS, CDR2 YFSETQ. V dropped 6 bases and J dropped 0 bases, with 15 bases sitting between them. There are 16 residues in the CDR3. The CDR3, as DNA: TGCGCCAGCACCCCGTTGGCAGAAACGAACACCGGGGAGCTGTTTTTT. Its translation is CASTPLAETNTGELFF.